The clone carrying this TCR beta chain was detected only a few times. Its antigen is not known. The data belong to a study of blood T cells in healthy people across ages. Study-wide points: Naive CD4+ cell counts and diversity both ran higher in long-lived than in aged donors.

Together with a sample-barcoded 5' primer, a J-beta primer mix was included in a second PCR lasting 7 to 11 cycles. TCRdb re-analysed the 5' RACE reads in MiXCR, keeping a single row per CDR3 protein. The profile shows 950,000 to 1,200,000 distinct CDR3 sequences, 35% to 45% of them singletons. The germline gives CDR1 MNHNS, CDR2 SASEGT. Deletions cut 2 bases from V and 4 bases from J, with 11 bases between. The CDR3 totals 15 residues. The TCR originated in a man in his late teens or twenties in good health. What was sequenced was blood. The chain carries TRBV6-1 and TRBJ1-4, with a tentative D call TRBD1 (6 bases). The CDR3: CASSESTGFNEKLFF. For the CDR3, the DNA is TGTGCCAGCAGTGAATCGACAGGCTTTAATGAAAAACTGTTTTTT.